This TCR beta chain was recovered during a study of cytomegalovirus exposure and HLA in healthy donors. Germline CDR1 KGHSH, CDR2 LQKENI. CDR3 length: 13 residues. The V end lost 6 bases, the J end lost 2 bases, and 7 bases lay between the germline ends. Amplification used 60 Vbeta primers and 13 Jbeta primers. Some clones are missing from TCRdb's copy, which holds only in-frame ones; the method was immunoSEQ multiplex PCR. The repertoire holds 110,000 or so clones, with about 80% as singletons. The source of this sequence is a woman aged 25 to 39 in good health and CMV-seropositive. The source material was PBMCs. V and J are TRBV18 and TRBJ2-2; no clear D gene. CDR3 amino acids: CASSQANTGELFF. The CDR3 DNA is TGTGCCAGCTCGCAGGCAAACACCGGGGAGCTGTTTTTT.